This T cell receptor (beta chain) is from a study of T cell responses to AZD1222 COVID-19 vaccine. Germline V gene data show CDR1 as DFQATT and CDR2 as SNEGSKA (reference sequence). This CDR3 has 16 amino acids. The trim removed 3 bases at V and 1 base at J, leaving 11 bases unmatched. Produced via immunoSEQ multiplex PCR; TCRdb's table is partial and in-frame only. The sample carries more than 95,000 clones, 90% recorded once. This receptor was identified in an adult in good health. The sequences come from peripheral blood, collected on day 0 of AZD1222 vaccination. The chain couples TRBV20-1 to TRBJ2-7; 8 nucleotides align to TRBD2. CDR3 in DNA: TGCAGTGCTAGTTCTGGCGTAGGGACTAGGTCCTACGAGCAGTACTTC. Amino acid sequence: CSASSGVGTRSYEQYF.